The clone carrying this TCR beta chain was counted only a few times. The antigen is not known. A quantitative 5'-RACE method, one with molecular barcodes, was used to make TCR beta libraries. TCRdb independently ran MiXCR on the 5' RACE reads; one entry per CDR3 protein. The table includes about 440,000 distinct CDR3 sequences, over 15% detected once. CDR3 length: 15 residues. Trimming left V 3 bases short and J 0 bases short, with 11 bases between. This entry is derived from a study of CD8 T cells in ankylosing spondylitis. Overall study findings and caveats: The authors found the disease-linked clones to be CD8+ and relatively rare in peripheral blood. Some of the motif variants had earlier been found in reactive arthritis patients' fluid and blood. The clones that were linked to disease were reported to be significantly enriched in matched synovial fluid samples from ankylosing spondylitis patients. For ankylosing spondylitis blood, a TCR beta motif of seven to nine highly homologous variants appeared characteristic.

V usage is TRBV12-3 or TRBV12-4 and J usage is TRBJ1-1; no firm D call. The receptor was derived from a male donor with ankylosing spondylitis. Sequencing was performed on blood, either unsorted or a sorted T cell fraction (not recorded which). CDR3 region: CASSLNRPLNTEAFF. In nucleotides, the CDR3 is TGTGCCAGCAGTTTGAACAGACCCTTGAACACTGAAGCTTTCTTT.